The 22 T cell receptor beta chains below all came from one sample that was sequenced in a study of regulatory T cells in long-lasting Graves disease (dated by TCRdb to about 2021). The time point label, as the study defines it: newly diagnosed GD, antithyroid drugs for less than 3 months. RNA was extracted from PBMCs in TRIzol for both TCR sequencing and RNA sequencing. Receptor amplification or capture employed multiplex PCR. Sequenced on an Illumina HiSeq 4000. iRepertoire HTBI primers and Arm-PCR amplification of CDR3 regions were used to construct TCR beta libraries. TCRdb reanalyzed the raw reads on its own, using fastp at Q25 for trimming and MiXCR for clone calling, and kept in-frame beta chains. When rows share a CDR3 protein, they turn into one entry using the most common DNA and genes. This sample is represented by under 700,000 distinct CDR3 sequences; approximately 16% of them were singletons. The ten biggest clones cover roughly 25% of the sample.

This same sample was also part of a study on T cells in Graves' hyperthyroidism and ophthalmopathy.

This sample comprised peripheral blood mononuclear cells (PBMCs), obtained at new diagnosis, from a patient treated with antithyroid drugs. These TCRs come from a woman aged 35-60 years with Graves disease. Donor details come from another sample of the same person, matched by shared clones.

This clonotype has a count of ten or more. V usage is TRBV18 and J usage is TRBJ1-1; perhaps TRBD1 as D (6 bases). V was pared by 8 bases and J by 1 base, with 14 bases between. This CDR3 has 14 amino acids. CDR1 and CDR2 from the germline V gene are KGHSH and LQKENI. The CDR3 protein is CASSPQGSNTEAFF. CDR3 DNA: TGTGCCAGCAGCCCCCAGGGGTCGAACACTGAAGCTTTCTTT. Full variable domain (rest looked up from reference TRBV18 and TRBJ1-1): NAGVMQNPRHLVRRRGQEARLRCSPMKGHSHVYWYRQLPEEGLKFMVYLQKENIIDESGMPKERFSAEFPKEGPSILRIQQVVRGDSAAYFCASSPQGSNTEAFFGQGTRLTVV.

The V gene is TRBV5-6, the J gene TRBJ2-5; TRBD1 is a possible D gene (6 bases). The CDR3 is 14 amino acids. V shed 4 bases and J shed 5 bases, with 15 bases lying between them. Germline V lookup: CDR1 SGHDT, CDR2 YYEEEE. As DNA, the CDR3 is TGTGCCAGCAGCACTCCTAGGGACAATGAGACCCAGTACTTC. This gives the protein CASSTPRDNETQYF.

At least ten counts were recorded for this clonotype. This chain joins TRBV11-2 and TRBJ2-7, with 12 nucleotides matching TRBD1. This CDR3 spans 15 amino acids. Germline assignment: CDR1 SGHAT and CDR2 FQNNGV. The V segment lost 1 base and the J segment 6 bases; nucleotides outside the gene matches: 4. CDR3 sequence: CASSLGGTGGFEQYF. In DNA form, the CDR3 reads TGTGCCAGCAGCTTAGGTGGGACAGGGGGCTTCGAGCAGTACTTC.

The rearrangement links TRBV14 to TRBJ1-3, with unresolved D. There are 17 residues in the CDR3. The ends were cut back, 0 bases at V and 4 bases at J, with 16 bases in the middle. Germline CDR1 and CDR2: SGHDN and FVKESK. CDR3 residues: CASSQDYHQRFGNTIYF. The CDR3 DNA sequence: TGTGCCAGCAGCCAAGATTATCACCAAAGGTTCGGAAACACCATATATTTT.

The rearrangement uses TRBV2 and TRBJ2-3; 12 nucleotides line up with TRBD2. From germline, CDR1 is SNHLY and CDR2 FYNNEI. Germline trimming cut 3 bases from V and 6 bases from J; bases unmatched to any gene: 7. The CDR3 length is 16 residues. CDR3 residues: CASSELAGGPQDTQYF. DNA of the CDR3: TGTGCCAGCAGTGAGCTAGCGGGGGGGCCCCAGGATACGCAGTATTTT.

This clonotype showed up many times. One end of the junction does not line up with germline, which may come from a read error. V is TRBV6-1 and J is TRBJ1-4; D gene uncertain. CDR3 length: 14 amino acids. In germline, CDR1 is MNHNS, CDR2 SASEGT. The CDR3 DNA reads as TGTGCCAGCTCGTATCCGGCCTCTAAGGAAAAACTGTTTTTT. The encoded protein is CASSYPASKEKLFF.

This clonotype showed up many times. J is TRBJ1-1 and V is TRBV11-3; D is ambiguous. This CDR3 is 17 amino acids long. With 0 bases removed from V and 0 bases from J, the gap between germline ends came to 14 bases. CDR1 is SGHNT and CDR2 is YENEEA in the germline V gene. The CDR3: CASSLDRVPTMNTEAFF. DNA for the CDR3: TGTGCCAGCAGCTTAGATCGTGTCCCAACCATGAACACTGAAGCTTTCTTT.

The chain carries TRBV15 and TRBJ1-2; 7 bases match TRBD1. Germline V gene data show CDR1 as LNHNV and CDR2 as YYDKDF (reference sequence). V was pared by 1 base and J by 7 bases, with 9 bases of the junction left unmatched. This CDR3 has 15 amino acids. The CDR3 region is CATSRGGGQETGYTF. The CDR3 DNA is TGTGCCACCAGCAGAGGAGGAGGACAGGAGACTGGCTACACCTTC.

The V gene is TRBV27, the J gene TRBJ1-5, with unresolved D. Germline CDR1 reads MNHEY; CDR2 reads SMNVEV (reference sequence). The CDR3 extends over 14 amino acids. V lost 2 bases and J lost 6, with 11 bases in between. In DNA form, the CDR3 reads TGTGCCAGCAGTTTACATAGGGCTGGTCAGCCCCAGCATTTT. Translating it yields CASSLHRAGQPQHF.

This clonotype was seen at least ten times. The chain carries TRBV2 and TRBJ1-1; D remains unclear. Germline CDR1 reads SNHLY; CDR2 reads FYNNEI. The CDR3 is 12 residues long. V shed 6 bases and J shed 5 bases, with 10 bases lying between them. CDR3 residues: CASRGGLTEAFF. In nucleotides, the CDR3 is TGTGCCAGCAGAGGCGGGTTGACTGAAGCTTTCTTT.

The V gene is TRBV5-6, the J gene TRBJ2-3; a possible D gene is TRBD2 (6 bases). CDR1 is SGHDT and CDR2 is YYEEEE in the germline V gene. V was pared by 2 bases and J by 4 bases, with 17 bases between. This CDR3 has 16 residues. The CDR3 DNA follows: TGTGCCAGCAGCTTTTGGCGACTAGACGGTGCAGATACGCAGTATTTT. This codes for CASSFWRLDGADTQYF.

Details on this clonotype: A read error may explain this, as a much larger clone is one base away. This rearrangement joins TRBV2 to TRBJ2-1, with TRBD2 as a possible D gene (6 bases). The J call may be mistaken, given a closer DNA end match to TRBJ2-5. Germline CDR1 is SNHLY and CDR2 is FYNNEI. The CDR3 spans 15 residues. The CDR3 sequence is CASRRLVGSQETQYF. CDR3 in DNA: TGTGCCAGCCGTCGACTAGTGGGGTCCCAAGAGACCCAGTACTTC.

This clonotype was detected only a few times. V is TRBV25-1 and J is TRBJ2-1; TRBD2 matches 10 bases. The trim removed 2 bases at V and 8 bases at J, leaving 6 bases unmatched. CDR1 is MGHDK and CDR2 is SYGVNS in the germline V gene. This CDR3 region has 15 residues. CDR3 region: CASSEVQRGGHEQFF. CDR3 nucleotide sequence: TGTGCCAGCAGTGAAGTCCAGCGGGGGGGCCATGAGCAGTTCTTC.

In its sample, this clonotype was seen a few times. The chain uses TRBV11-2 and TRBJ2-1; the D gene is possibly TRBD2 (6 bases). Between the trimmed V and J ends, which lost 3 bases and 7 bases, there was a span of 13 bases. This CDR3 spans 14 amino acids. Germline CDR1 is SGHAT and CDR2 is FQNNGV. In DNA form, the CDR3 reads TGTGCCAGCAGCTTGGCCCGGGGGAGGAATGAGCAGTTCTTC. This translates into CASSLARGRNEQFF.

This clonotype has a handful of counts. This chain connects TRBV27 to TRBJ2-3, with TRBD2 matching over 14 bases. Per the germline V gene, CDR1 is MNHEY and CDR2 is SMNVEV (reference sequence). Trimming cost V 6 bases and J 9 bases; bases outside gene matches: 8. The CDR3 runs 15 residues. CDR3 residues: CASSQRLAGGGTQYF. The CDR3 bases are TGTGCCAGCAGCCAGAGACTAGCGGGGGGGGGGACGCAGTATTTT.

The CDR3 bases are TGTGCCAGCAGTCCCGCAGGAGCGGGGGTTTCGGAGACCCAGTACTTC. Its protein is CASSPAGAGVSETQYF. The chain recombines TRBV6-2 or TRBV6-3 with TRBJ2-7, with 8 bases that match TRBD2. With the DNA end fitting TRBJ2-5 better, the J assignment may be wrong. This CDR3 spans 16 amino acids. Germline V CDR1 and CDR2: MNHEY, SVGEGT.

This chain uses TRBV7-3 with TRBJ2-2; 12 positions agree with TRBD2. The CDR3 is made up of 18 amino acids. Germline V lookup: CDR1 SGHTA, CDR2 FQGTGA. Trimming at V came to 1 base and at J to 7 bases, leaving 10 bases not matched to a gene. CDR3 sequence reads: CASSLSPPSGGAVGELFF. The CDR3 nucleotides are TGTGCCAGCAGCTTAAGCCCCCCTAGCGGGGGGGCCGTCGGGGAGCTGTTTTTT.

This clonotype was counted only a few times. Since the CDR3 does not end with the conserved phenylalanine or tryptophan, this likely comes from a read error. V gene TRBV12-3 or TRBV12-4 combines with J gene TRBJ1-1, with 8 bases matching TRBD1. This CDR3 has 15 residues. The trim removed 2 bases at V and 2 bases at J, leaving 4 bases unmatched. The CDR3 sequence: CASSLIGTGNTEAFL. The CDR3 coding sequence is TGTGCCAGCAGTTTAATTGGGACAGGAAACACTGAAGCTTTCCTT.

The V gene is TRBV6-2 or TRBV6-3, the J gene TRBJ2-7, with 7 bases identical to TRBD1. Germline values: CDR1 MNHEY, CDR2 SVGEGT. After removal of 5 bases from V and 0 bases from J, the junction contained 4 bases not matched to a gene. There are 14 residues in the CDR3. The CDR3 DNA reads as TGTGCCAGCAGTCCCCACAGGGGCTCCTACGAGCAGTACTTC. It is translated as CASSPHRGSYEQYF.

The V gene is TRBV6-1, the J gene TRBJ1-1; tentatively, D is TRBD1 (5 bases). From germline, CDR1 is MNHNS and CDR2 SASEGT. CDR3 length: 17 amino acids. V was pared by 5 bases and J by 1 base, with 20 bases between. The CDR3 DNA follows: TGTGCCAGCAGTCCCCCCTGGGGCGCTCGGGGGAACACTGAAGCTTTCTTT. Its translation: CASSPPWGARGNTEAFF.

In its sample, this clonotype was seen many times. The chain links TRBV20-1 to TRBJ2-1, with 7 bases fitting TRBD2. The V segment lost 6 bases and the J segment 0 bases; nucleotides outside the gene matches: 8. Per germline, CDR1 DFQATT and CDR2 SNEGSKA (reference sequence). The length of the CDR3 is 15 residues. CDR3 amino acids: CSAGGTRASYNEQFF. The CDR3 DNA reads as TGCAGTGCCGGGGGGACCAGGGCCTCCTACAATGAGCAGTTCTTC.

This clonotype showed up many times. The chain joins TRBV27 to TRBJ1-1, with D possibly TRBD1 on 5 matching bases. Germline CDR1 reads MNHEY; CDR2 reads SMNVEV (reference sequence). This CDR3 is 17 amino acids long. Trimming pared 1 base from V and 4 bases from J, leaving 19 bases between. This CDR3 reads CASSLFRLGREITEAFF. The CDR3 coding sequence is TGTGCCAGCAGTTTATTTAGATTGGGCAGGGAGATCACTGAAGCTTTCTTT.